These 20 T cell receptor beta chains were all obtained from the same sample, sequenced in a study of blood T cell repertoires in COVID-19 (TCRdb year 2020). Library preparation was by the immunoSEQ multiplex PCR assay. This is the immuneACCESS table as TCRdb keeps it, with only in-frame sequences that have V and J called. A part of the clones is gone; compared with another copy, unresolved V genes explain less than half, and the rest is unexplained. The sample table holds under 200,000 clones, of which 81% were seen once. The ten largest clones take up around 5.3% of the sample. Source material: PBMCs or T cells enriched from blood (not recorded which). These receptors were taken from a woman between 35 and 50 years old with acute COVID-19.

This chain connects TRBV6-1 to TRBJ1-3; TRBD1 matches 8 bases. Per germline, CDR1 MNHNS and CDR2 SASEGT. Unmatched junction bases numbered 7, after V lost 1 base and J lost 5 bases. The CDR3 is 16 amino acids. The CDR3 DNA reads TGTGCCAGCAGTGAAGGGCAGGGGGCATCTCGAAACACCATATATTTT. Its protein product is CASSEGQGASRNTIYF.

This chain joins TRBV5-1 and TRBJ2-5; 10 nucleotides agree with TRBD2. CDR1 and CDR2 (germline): SGHRS, YFSETQ. V shed 3 bases, J shed 5 bases, and the junction held 10 bases outside the gene matches. This CDR3 has 16 residues. CDR3 sequence: CASSSRAGGRWETQYF. CDR3 coding DNA: TGCGCCAGCAGCTCCCGAGCGGGAGGGCGTTGGGAGACCCAGTACTTC.

The chain combines TRBV7-8 with TRBJ2-7; 9 bases are shared with TRBD2. This CDR3 is 18 amino acids long. V trimming: 1 base; J trimming: 0 bases; junction bases outside the gene matches: 10. Germline lookup yields CDR1 SGHVS and CDR2 FQNEAQ. CDR3 region: CASSLVGAFSGSSYEQYF. The CDR3 DNA follows: TGTGCCAGCAGCTTAGTGGGTGCTTTTAGCGGGAGCTCCTACGAGCAGTACTTC.

This clone was seen only a few times. The chain employs TRBV27 and TRBJ1-6; the D is unclear. The germline V gene has CDR1 MNHEY and CDR2 SMNVEV (reference sequence). The V and J ends lost 2 bases and 0 bases respectively, with 17 bases between them. CDR3 length: 19 residues. In DNA, the CDR3 is TGTGCCAGCAGTTTAAGTCAGCGGACCCTGTCCTCCTATAATTCACCCCTCCACTTT. Protein: CASSLSQRTLSSYNSPLHF.

The chain uses TRBV29-1 and TRBJ2-1; TRBD1 agrees at 7 bases. The germline gives CDR1 SQVTM, CDR2 ANQGSEA. The CDR3 has 11 amino acids. J was trimmed by 9 bases and V by 6 bases; bases with no gene match: 5. The CDR3 DNA reads TGCAGCGTCTGGACAGGTTTTGAGCAGTTCTTC. It codes for CSVWTGFEQFF.

The V and J genes are TRBV12-3 or TRBV12-4 and TRBJ1-2; a weak D match, TRBD1 (5 bases). V was pared by 6 bases and J by 5 bases, with 13 bases between. CDR3 length equals 13 residues. The CDR3 DNA sequence: TGTGCCAGCAGGGACGTAAGGGGATATGGCTACACCTTC. Amino acids: CASRDVRGYGYTF.

The rearrangement uses TRBV4-1 and TRBJ2-2, with 9 positions matching TRBD1. V trimming: 0 bases; J trimming: 4 bases; junction bases outside the gene matches: 3. The CDR3 extends over 16 amino acids. The germline V gene has CDR1 MGHRA and CDR2 YSYEKL. The CDR3: CASSQEGTGTTGELFF. The CDR3 DNA is TGCGCCAGCAGCCAAGAAGGGACAGGGACCACCGGGGAGCTGTTTTTT.

This chain links TRBV6-5 with TRBJ2-3; 14 bases map to TRBD2. CDR1 is MNHEY and CDR2 is SVGAGI in the germline V gene. The CDR3 covers 14 residues. V was pared by 5 bases and J by 6 bases, with 1 base of the junction left unmatched. Here the CDR3 DNA reads TGTGCCAGCAGTAGGACTAGCGGGAGGGATACGCAGTATTTT. Residues: CASSRTSGRDTQYF.

The chain combines TRBV14 with TRBJ1-3; weak D call: TRBD1 (5 bases). V was cut by 0 bases and J by 0 bases, with 12 bases left in between. CDR3 length: 17 residues. In germline, CDR1 is SGHDN, CDR2 FVKESK. CDR3: CASSQEGYRISGNTIYF. CDR3 nucleotides: TGTGCCAGCAGCCAAGAAGGATACAGGATCTCTGGAAACACCATATATTTT.

This clone showed up just a few times. J is TRBJ2-7 and V is TRBV7-6; 7 bases fit TRBD2. The CDR3 is 15 amino acids. Trimming cost V 5 bases and J 6 bases; bases outside gene matches: 13. CDR1 is SGHVS, CDR2 FNYEAQ, per germline. This CDR3 is CASSASPSGQSEQYF. The DNA for the CDR3 is TGTGCCAGCAGCGCATCCCCTAGCGGCCAGAGCGAGCAGTACTTC.

This chain uses TRBV11-2 with TRBJ2-1, with a possible D match to TRBD2 (5 bases). V was shortened by 5 bases and J by 5 bases, with 7 bases between the two germline ends. The CDR3 is made up of 12 amino acids. Germline V lookup: CDR1 SGHAT, CDR2 FQNNGV. CDR3 region: CASSMEDNEQFF. CDR3 DNA: TGTGCCAGCAGCATGGAGGACAATGAGCAGTTCTTC.

This chain connects TRBV6-5 to TRBJ1-5; 10 bases agree with TRBD1. The CDR3 contains 15 residues. With 6 bases clipped from V and 8 bases from J, the junction kept 10 bases outside the gene matches. CDR1 and CDR2 (germline): MNHEY, SVGAGI. The CDR3 nucleotides read TGTGCCAGCAGCCACACCGACAGGGGGCATGAGCCCCAGCATTTT. It codes for CASSHTDRGHEPQHF.

This chain's CDR3 is CASSPSLAGVTYNEQFF. CDR3 bases: TGTGCCAGTAGCCCCAGTTTAGCGGGAGTAACGTACAATGAGCAGTTCTTC. The J gene is TRBJ2-1, the V gene TRBV19; 9 bases map to TRBD2. From germline, CDR1 is LNHDA and CDR2 SQIVND (reference sequence). This CDR3 is built from 17 residues. V trimming: 6 bases; J trimming: 4 bases; junction bases outside the gene matches: 13.

V usage is TRBV29-1 and J usage is TRBJ2-7; 7 bases agree with TRBD2. The V gene's germline CDR1 is SQVTM and CDR2 ANQGSEA. Trimming took 7 bases from V and 3 from J; bases not matched to a gene: 9. The CDR3 runs to 13 residues. CDR3 sequence reads: CSALGGYGYEQYF. CDR3 nucleotide sequence: TGCAGCGCTCTGGGGGGGTATGGCTACGAGCAGTACTTC.

The rearrangement joins TRBV12-2 to TRBJ1-1; whether TRBD1, the table's D call, matches the DNA was not checked. TRBV12-2 is annotated as a pseudogene. The CDR3 consists of 18 residues. CDR3 residues: CASRSPTADRAVNTEAFF. The CDR3 DNA follows: TGTGCAAGTCGCTCCCCGACAGCCGACAGGGCGGTGAACACTGAAGCTTTCTTT.

V and J are TRBV5-1 and TRBJ1-5, with D perhaps TRBD1 (6 bases). The CDR3 sequence is 13 residues long. With 4 bases removed from V and 7 bases from J, the gap between germline ends came to 12 bases. Per germline, CDR1 SGHRS and CDR2 YFSETQ. CDR3 DNA: TGCGCCAGCAGCCTCCAGGGGACGCAGCCCCAGCATTTT. Its protein product is CASSLQGTQPQHF. Full variable domain (rest looked up from reference TRBV5-1 and TRBJ1-5): KAGVTQTPRYLIKTRGQQVTLSCSPISGHRSVSWYQQTPGQGLQFLFEYFSETQRNKGNFPGRFSGRQFSNSRSEMNVSTLELGDSALYLCASSLQGTQPQHFGDGTRLSIL.

This clone was observed once. The V gene is TRBV5-6, the J gene TRBJ2-7, with D unresolved. The ends were cut back, 3 bases at V and 0 bases at J, with 7 bases in the middle. The CDR3 extends over 13 amino acids. Germline V lookup: CDR1 SGHDT, CDR2 YYEEEE. The CDR3 nucleotides are TGTGCCAGCAGCTGGCAGTACTCCTACGAGCAGTACTTC. This sequence encodes CASSWQYSYEQYF.

The rearrangement links TRBV7-2 to TRBJ2-7; possibly TRBD2 for D (5 bases). The V end lost 4 bases, the J end lost 0 bases, and 13 bases lay between the germline ends. CDR1 is SGHTA and CDR2 is FQGNSA in the germline V gene. This CDR3 has 15 amino acids. The CDR3 protein is CASSYRGSSSYEQYF. CDR3 sequence (DNA): TGTGCCAGCAGCTACCGGGGTTCAAGCTCCTACGAGCAGTACTTC.

This chain joins TRBV7-2 and TRBJ1-1; D gene unclear. The ends were cut back, 5 bases at V and 0 bases at J, with 13 bases in the middle. CDR3 length: 15 residues. Germline V gives CDR1 SGHTA, CDR2 FQGNSA. CDR3 nucleotide sequence: TGTGCCAGCAGCCCCGTAGAGGGCATGAACACTGAAGCTTTCTTT. Translation gives CASSPVEGMNTEAFF.

The chain combines TRBV10-3 with TRBJ1-4; 8 positions match TRBD1. V lost 0 bases to trimming and J lost 6 bases; unmatched junction nucleotides: 3. CDR1 ENHRY and CDR2 SYGVKD come from the germline V gene. The CDR3 covers 15 residues. The CDR3 reads CAISESGQGYEKLFF. The CDR3, as DNA: TGTGCCATCAGTGAGTCAGGACAGGGATATGAAAAACTGTTTTTT.